The T cell receptor beta chain described here comes from a study of blood T cell repertoires in COVID-19. Profiling relied on immunoSEQ multiplex PCR, and the TCRdb table lists in-frame clones only, not all of them. The sample includes 180,000 or so clones, around four fifths of them seen just once. Sequencing was carried out using PBMCs or T cells enriched from blood (not recorded which). The source of this sequence is a woman between 45 and 65 years old who had recovered from COVID-19.

The CDR3 DNA follows: TGTGCCAGCAGCTTAGGGGCAGGGGCTAGGTCACCCCTCCACTTT. The encoded protein is CASSLGAGARSPLHF. The V call is TRBV7-2, the J call TRBJ1-6; tentative D call: TRBD1 (6 bases). Trimming cost V 1 base and J 10 bases, with 14 bases left between them. Germline assignment: CDR1 SGHTA and CDR2 FQGNSA. CDR3 length equals 15 residues.